This entry lists 20 T cell receptor beta chains sequenced from one sample in a study of T-cell reconstitution after alpha-beta-depleted transplantation in children. Construction of the TCRbeta library involved unique molecular identifiers. TCRdb re-analysed the PCR reads in MiXCR, keeping a single row per CDR3 protein. The sample shows about 58,000 distinct CDR3 sequences, 44% of them seen only once. Sequencing used PBMCs, mostly from graft donor cells, obtained 360 days after TCRalphabeta/CD19-depleted stem cell transplant. The receptors shown here come from a male patient younger than 18 who had a stem cell transplant for acute lymphoblastic leukemia, so the T cells may come from the graft donor.

V and J are TRBV7-9 and TRBJ2-1; D not resolved. CDR3 length: 13 amino acids. Germline CDR1 SEHNR, CDR2 FQNEAQ (reference sequence). Trimming pared 8 bases from V and 0 bases from J, leaving 8 bases between. The CDR3 DNA reads as TGTGCCAGCGTTCTCCTCTCCTACAATGAGCAGTTCTTC. It codes for CASVLLSYNEQFF.

This clonotype was observed a single time. V gene TRBV6-1 combines with J gene TRBJ1-4; perhaps TRBD1 as D (5 bases). The V gene's germline CDR1 is MNHNS and CDR2 SASEGT. The germline V and J ends were trimmed by 2 bases and 0 bases, with 19 bases remaining between them. This CDR3 has 19 amino acids. CDR3 sequence (DNA): TGTGCCAGCAGTGAACCCATCGGGGGAGTACTCGCAACTAATGAAAAACTGTTTTTT. This encodes CASSEPIGGVLATNEKLFF.

The chain employs TRBV29-1 and TRBJ2-3; D perhaps matches TRBD1 (5 bases). V lost 0 bases to trimming and J lost 1 base, with 11 bases between them. Germline V lookup: CDR1 SQVTM, CDR2 ANQGSEA. The CDR3 is 15 residues long. The DNA of the CDR3 is TGCAGCGTTGAAGATAGGGGCGCCGGCACAGATACGCAGTATTTT. Translation: CSVEDRGAGTDTQYF.

The chain recombines TRBV5-6 with TRBJ1-1, with D perhaps TRBD1 (5 bases). This CDR3 contains 15 residues. Germline lookup yields CDR1 SGHDT and CDR2 YYEEEE. V dropped 3 bases and J dropped 1 base, with 13 bases sitting between them. The CDR3: CASSSRGRGNTEAFF. CDR3 sequence (DNA): TGTGCCAGCAGCTCAAGGGGAAGGGGGAACACTGAAGCTTTCTTT.

The rearrangement joins TRBV12-3 or TRBV12-4 to TRBJ2-2, with D possibly TRBD2 on 6 matching bases. V lost 1 base to trimming and J lost 6 bases, with 6 bases between them. This CDR3 comprises 13 residues. The CDR3 nucleotides are TGTGCCAGCAGTTTAGGCGGGGCCGGGGAGCTGTTTTTT. It is translated as CASSLGGAGELFF.

The V gene is TRBV27, the J gene TRBJ1-2; TRBD1 is a possible D gene (5 bases). The CDR3 is made up of 14 amino acids. Germline loops: CDR1 MNHEY, CDR2 SMNVEV (reference sequence). The V end lost 5 bases, the J end lost 4 bases, and 14 bases lay between the germline ends. Written as DNA, the CDR3 is TGTGCCAGCAGTCCATATGGGGGGATCTATGGCTACACCTTC. Translating it yields CASSPYGGIYGYTF.

The chain has TRBV4-3 and TRBJ2-7, with unresolved D. Trimming shortened V by 0 bases and J by 1 base, and 7 bases separated the two germline ends. The CDR3 is 14 amino acids. In germline, CDR1 is LGHNA, CDR2 YSLEER. DNA for the CDR3: TGCGCCAGCAGCCAAGATTTGAGATCCTACGAGCAGTACTTC. Protein: CASSQDLRSYEQYF.

This clonotype was detected a few times. The V and J genes are TRBV6-5 and TRBJ2-7; TRBD1 is a possible D gene (5 bases). Trimming removed 0 bases at V and 2 bases at J, with 5 bases between. The CDR3 sequence is 13 residues long. Germline CDR1 and CDR2: MNHEY and SVGAGI. The CDR3 sequence is CASSYSTAYEQYF. CDR3 coding DNA: TGTGCCAGCAGTTACTCGACAGCCTACGAGCAGTACTTC.

The CDR3 spells CASSPSGGDNTLDTQYF. The CDR3 DNA follows: TGTGCCAGCAGCCCCTCGGGAGGGGACAACACTCTAGATACGCAGTATTTT. V gene TRBV7-3 combines with J gene TRBJ2-3, with 8 nucleotides matching TRBD2. CDR1 is SGHTA, CDR2 FQGTGA, per germline. The CDR3 is 17 residues long. J was trimmed by 5 bases and V by 5 bases; bases with no gene match: 15. Variable domain in full (rest from reference TRBV7-3 and TRBJ2-3): GAGVSQTPSNKVTEKGKYVELRCDPISGHTALYWYRQSLGQGPEFLIYFQGTGAADDSGLPNDRFFAVRPEGSVSTLKIQRTERGDSAVYLCASSPSGGDNTLDTQYFGPGTRLTVL.

The chain links TRBV5-1 to TRBJ2-5; 9 bases align to TRBD1. The trim removed 2 bases at V and 0 bases at J, leaving 2 bases unmatched. Germline V gives CDR1 SGHRS, CDR2 YFSETQ. This CDR3 has 15 amino acids. CDR3 loop: CASSLGQGNQETQYF. The DNA of the CDR3 is TGCGCCAGCAGCTTAGGACAGGGGAACCAAGAGACCCAGTACTTC.

The J gene is TRBJ2-7, the V gene TRBV28; 9 bases agree with TRBD1. After removal of 6 bases from V and 2 bases from J, the junction contained 17 bases not matched to a gene. The CDR3 extends over 18 amino acids. Germline lookup yields CDR1 MDHEN and CDR2 SYDVKM. The CDR3 bases are TGTGCCAGCAGGGGGGACAGGGTCTCAGGACCCCCACCCTACGAGCAGTACTTC. Its translation is CASRGDRVSGPPPYEQYF.

In this sample, this clonotype turned up a few times. The chain joins TRBV29-1 to TRBJ2-3; 8 bases are shared with TRBD2. This CDR3 has 13 amino acids. Trimming cost V 4 bases and J 5 bases; bases outside gene matches: 5. Per germline, CDR1 SQVTM and CDR2 ANQGSEA. The DNA for the CDR3 is TGCAGCGTTGGGCGGGAGGAGGTAGATACGCAGTATTTT. This codes for CSVGREEVDTQYF.

This clonotype showed up just a few times. The chain has TRBV7-2 and TRBJ2-1, with 16 bases identical to TRBD2. Germline CDR1 and CDR2: SGHTA and FQGNSA. Unmatched junction bases numbered 12, after V lost 0 bases and J lost 7 bases. This CDR3 spans 20 amino acids. The CDR3 protein is CASSLAPGLAGGGPKNEQFF. In DNA form, the CDR3 reads TGTGCCAGCAGCTTAGCGCCGGGACTAGCGGGAGGGGGCCCTAAAAATGAGCAGTTCTTC.

J is TRBJ2-3 and V is TRBV7-9, with 9 bases aligning to TRBD2. Germline values: CDR1 SEHNR, CDR2 FQNEAQ (reference sequence). The CDR3 extends over 15 amino acids. V was clipped by 7 bases and J by 6 bases; unmatched bases: 11. CDR3 sequence (DNA): TGTGCCAGCATCGTACTAGCGGGTCCGGTGGATACGCAGTATTTT. Its translation is CASIVLAGPVDTQYF.

This clonotype was observed a handful of times. The CDR3 protein is CASSVGPSPSLQQYF. The CDR3 nucleotides are TGTGCCAGCAGCGTAGGTCCTAGCCCTTCTCTGCAGCAGTACTTC. The J gene is TRBJ2-7, the V gene TRBV9, with a weak D call TRBD2 (5 bases). This CDR3 is built from 15 residues. V was shortened by 0 bases and J by 8 bases, with 18 bases between the two germline ends. The V gene's germline CDR1 is SGDLS and CDR2 YYNGEE.

This clonotype has a single count. The chain combines TRBV19 with TRBJ2-1; 7 nucleotides align to TRBD1. The germline gives CDR1 LNHDA, CDR2 SQIVND (reference sequence). The CDR3 has 12 residues. V was pared by 9 bases and J by 3 bases, with 2 bases of the junction left unmatched. CDR3 DNA: TGTGCCAGCCGGGACAGCTACAATGAGCAGTTCTTC. Translation: CASRDSYNEQFF.

This chain connects TRBV11-2 to TRBJ2-1, with D maybe TRBD2 (6 bases). Germline V gene data show CDR1 as SGHAT and CDR2 as FQNNGV. With 1 base removed from V and 5 bases from J, the gap between germline ends came to 15 bases. The CDR3 length is 16 residues. In nucleotides, the CDR3 is TGTGCCAGCAGCTTAGCCCCGGGACTCCTAAACAATGAGCAGTTCTTC. Protein: CASSLAPGLLNNEQFF.

This clonotype was counted between two and nine times. This chain connects TRBV29-1 to TRBJ1-2; perhaps TRBD1 as D (6 bases). V was clipped by 6 bases and J by 6 bases, with 17 bases between them. There are 13 residues in the CDR3. Germline assignment: CDR1 SQVTM and CDR2 ANQGSEA. The CDR3 protein is CSVLSNREHGYTF. CDR3 nucleotides: TGCAGCGTCCTCTCAAACAGGGAACATGGCTACACCTTC.

The chain recombines TRBV3-1 with TRBJ1-3; no clear D gene. Trimming removed 2 bases at V and 0 bases at J, with 8 bases between. The length of the CDR3 is 15 residues. Per the germline V gene, CDR1 is LGHDT and CDR2 is YNNKEL (reference sequence). DNA of the CDR3: TGTGCCAGCAGCCAAATCTTGAGCTCTGGAAACACCATATATTTT. It specifies CASSQILSSGNTIYF.

The V call is TRBV28, the J call TRBJ2-5; 11 bases agree with TRBD1. V dropped 6 bases and J dropped 5; count of bases not matched to a gene: 8. The CDR3 length is 15 residues. Germline CDR1 is MDHEN and CDR2 is SYDVKM. CDR3 sequence reads: CASSHGQGAIETQYF. DNA for the CDR3: TGTGCCAGCAGCCATGGACAGGGGGCGATTGAGACCCAGTACTTC.